This T cell receptor beta chain appears in the sequencing data of a study of Ad26.COV2.S vaccination and SARS-CoV-2 variants. Study in general: Among those in the COV1001 Ad26.COV2.S trial arm was the donor. General observations from the study: Researchers reported similar non-spike TCR breadth in vaccine and placebo recipients.

For this clone: The antigen remains undetermined.

Treatment specified: 15 to 20 received Ad26.COV2.S at low or high dose, single or two shots; 5 received placebo; per-sample allocation not given. Sampling was performed 63 days after the first vaccine or placebo injection. This person who donated was an adult of 18-55 years in Boston. An Ad26 vector that expressed Wuhan-strain SARS-CoV-2 spike constituted the vaccine. Germline V gene data show CDR1 as MNHEY and CDR2 as SMNVEV (reference sequence). Trimming removed 8 bases from V and 4 bases from J, with 9 bases in between. This CDR3 has 11 amino acids. Produced via immunoSEQ multiplex PCR; TCRdb's table is partial and in-frame only. Among almost 400,000 clones, around 89% were seen once, and the ten largest hold 1.5% to 2%.

Sample: peripheral blood, taken in a trial of Ad26.COV2.S vaccine versus placebo. The genes are TRBV27 and TRBJ2-7; D is undetermined. The clonotype originates from a person between 18 and 65 years old who received the Ad26.COV2.S COVID-19 vaccine or a placebo. CDR3 sequence: CASGNRYEQYF. Here the CDR3 DNA reads TGTGCCAGCGGAAATCGTTACGAGCAGTACTTC.